The source of this TCR beta chain is a study of blood T cell repertoires in COVID-19. Overall study context: Samples of COVID-19 (acute and convalescent) were obtained from the United States, Italy and Spain.

The V gene end was trimmed by 7 bases and the J gene end by 0 bases; junction bases not matched to a gene: 7. From germline, CDR1 is SNHLY and CDR2 FYNNEI. The CDR3 totals 15 residues. The protocol was immunoSEQ multiplex PCR, while the TCRdb copy is restricted to in-frame clones and leaves out a portion. Here the sample spans fewer than 250,000 clones, around 84% being singletons. The sequence derives from a human donor in a cohort sampled during active COVID-19. The chain joins TRBV2 to TRBJ2-5; 8 nucleotides line up with TRBD2. Specimen: peripheral blood. The CDR3 nucleotides read TGTGCCAGCATCCGAGAGCGGGGGTACCAAGAGACCCAGTACTTC. It specifies CASIRERGYQETQYF. Full variable domain (remainder filled in from reference TRBV2 and TRBJ2-5): EPEVTQTPSHQVTQMGQEVILRCVPISNHLYFYWYRQILGQKVEFLVSFYNNEISEKSEIFDDQFSVERPDGSNFTLKIRSTKLEDSAMYFCASIRERGYQETQYFGPGTRLLVL.